The rows below give T cell receptor beta chains drawn from one sample of a study of Ad26.COV2.S vaccination and SARS-CoV-2 variants. Some clones are missing from TCRdb's copy, which holds only in-frame ones; the method was immunoSEQ multiplex PCR. The data show 150,000 to 200,000 clones, around 88% seen once. Specimen: peripheral blood, collected after recovery from COVID-19. The receptors derive from a human donor who had recovered from COVID-19. CDR3s include the opening cysteine and the closing phenylalanine or tryptophan. The order of the fields is V gene, clone size, J gene, D gene, CDR3 protein, CDR3 DNA. A D gene is named only where the DNA matches it firmly. Some rows mark clone size as missing; the rest say once, few, many or name a class of expanded clone.

v_gene: TRBV7-3
abundance: NA
j_gene: TRBJ2-7
d_gene: NA
CDR3aa: CASMDSDEQYF
CDR3nt: TGTGCCAGCATGGATTCGGACGAGCAGTACTTC

v_gene: TRBV6-5
abundance: NA
j_gene: TRBJ2-5
d_gene: NA
CDR3aa: CASKPGEETQYF
CDR3nt: TGTGCCAGCAAACCGGGGGAGGAGACCCAGTACTTC

v_gene: TRBV12-3/TRBV12-4
abundance: once
j_gene: TRBJ2-7
d_gene: NA
CDR3aa: CASSLVGGRKQYF
CDR3nt: TGTGCCAGCAGTTTAGTGGGGGGGCGGAAGCAGTACTTC

v_gene: TRBV28
abundance: NA
j_gene: TRBJ2-4
d_gene: NA
CDR3aa: CASTSARVAKNIQYF
CDR3nt: TGTGCCAGCACCTCAGCCCGGGTAGCCAAAAACATTCAGTACTTC

v_gene: TRBV12-5
abundance: NA
j_gene: TRBJ1-1
d_gene: TRBD1
CDR3aa: CASGPLGQVDTEAFF
CDR3nt: TGTGCTAGTGGTCCCCTGGGACAGGTCGACACTGAAGCTTTCTTT

v_gene: TRBV14
abundance: NA
j_gene: TRBJ2-3
d_gene: NA
CDR3aa: CASSQVRDTQYF
CDR3nt: TGTGCCAGCAGTCAAGTCCGGGATACGCAGTATTTT

v_gene: TRBV7-2
abundance: NA
j_gene: TRBJ1-1
d_gene: TRBD1
CDR3aa: CASSSGQTPRAFF
CDR3nt: TGTGCCAGCAGCTCGGGACAGACACCTCGAGCTTTCTTT

v_gene: TRBV4-1
abundance: NA
j_gene: TRBJ2-1
d_gene: TRBD1
CDR3aa: CASSQRIQGAPQFF
CDR3nt: TGCGCCAGCAGCCAACGAATCCAGGGGGCACCGCAGTTCTTC

v_gene: TRBV10-1
abundance: NA
j_gene: TRBJ2-7
d_gene: NA
CDR3aa: CASSARVGGFEQYF
CDR3nt: TGCGCCAGCAGCGCCAGGGTAGGTGGCTTCGAGCAGTACTTC

v_gene: TRBV2
abundance: NA
j_gene: TRBJ2-5
d_gene: TRBD2
CDR3aa: CAGNGGVGETQYF
CDR3nt: TGTGCCGGCAACGGGGGGGTCGGAGAGACCCAGTACTTC

v_gene: TRBV7-6
abundance: NA
j_gene: TRBJ2-1
d_gene: TRBD2
CDR3aa: CASSFTSGDDNEQFF
CDR3nt: TGTGCCAGCAGCTTCACTAGCGGGGACGACAATGAGCAGTTCTTC

v_gene: TRBV30
abundance: once
j_gene: TRBJ2-1
d_gene: NA
CDR3aa: CAWSWRGHEQFF
CDR3nt: TGTGCCTGGAGTTGGCGGGGGCATGAGCAGTTCTTC

v_gene: TRBV15
abundance: NA
j_gene: TRBJ1-5
d_gene: NA
CDR3aa: CATSRDRNQPQHF
CDR3nt: TGTGCCACCAGCAGAGATAGGAATCAGCCCCAGCATTTT

v_gene: TRBV6-5
abundance: NA
j_gene: TRBJ1-1
d_gene: NA
CDR3aa: CASNRGGTEAFF
CDR3nt: TGTGCCAGCAACCGGGGGGGCACTGAAGCTTTCTTT

v_gene: TRBV28
abundance: NA
j_gene: TRBJ1-1
d_gene: NA
CDR3aa: CASSLVTTEAFF
CDR3nt: TGTGCCAGCAGTTTAGTAACCACTGAAGCTTTCTTT

v_gene: TRBV4-1
abundance: NA
j_gene: TRBJ2-1
d_gene: TRBD2
CDR3aa: CASSHRTSAFIDEQFF
CDR3nt: TGCGCCAGCAGCCATAGGACTAGCGCTTTTATTGATGAGCAGTTCTTC

v_gene: TRBV23-1
abundance: NA
j_gene: TRBJ1-2
d_gene: NA
CDR3aa: CASSQIGQVFFLNYGYTF
CDR3nt: TGCGCCAGCAGTCAAATCGGGCAGGTTTTCTTTCTTAACTATGGCTACACCTTC

v_gene: TRBV9
abundance: NA
j_gene: TRBJ2-3
d_gene: TRBD2
CDR3aa: CASSAWTSGGKRDTQYF
CDR3nt: TGTGCCAGCAGCGCCTGGACTAGCGGGGGGAAGAGGGATACGCAGTATTTT

v_gene: TRBV7-6
abundance: once
j_gene: TRBJ2-3
d_gene: TRBD2
CDR3aa: CASSPSGGAWTQYF
CDR3nt: TGTGCCAGCAGCCCTAGCGGGGGGGCCTGGACGCAGTATTTT

v_gene: TRBV7-2
abundance: NA
j_gene: TRBJ1-1
d_gene: NA
CDR3aa: CASSPGLLTEAFF
CDR3nt: TGTGCCAGCAGCCCAGGACTATTAACTGAAGCTTTCTTT

v_gene: TRBV7-9
abundance: NA
j_gene: TRBJ1-6
d_gene: NA
CDR3aa: CASSLGNYNSPLHF
CDR3nt: TGTGCCAGCAGCTTGGGCAATTATAATTCACCCCTCCACTTT

v_gene: TRBV9
abundance: NA
j_gene: TRBJ2-5
d_gene: NA
CDR3aa: CASSVPGIQETQYF
CDR3nt: TGTGCCAGCAGCGTACCAGGAATACAAGAGACCCAGTACTTC